These T cell receptor beta chains were read from a single sample in a study of CD8 T cells in Susac syndrome. TCRdb called the immunoSEQ multiplex PCR reads again in MiXCR, with one record for every CDR3 protein. The repertoire consists of around 100,000 distinct CDR3 sequences, with 95% occurring once and the leading ten covering 0.3%. The sequenced sample was CD8+ T cells from PBMCs. These receptor sequences come from a human donor with Susac syndrome. CDR3s include the opening cysteine and the closing phenylalanine or tryptophan.

j_call: TRBJ2-1
v_call: TRBV27
cdr3_aa: CASSFLAGDEQFF

j_call: TRBJ2-1
v_call: TRBV18
cdr3_aa: CASSPFGTGNNEQFF

j_call: TRBJ1-1
v_call: TRBV29-1
cdr3_aa: CSVAAGTNEAFF

j_call: TRBJ2-7
v_call: TRBV7-6
cdr3_aa: CASSSTSGGYEQYF

j_call: TRBJ1-5
v_call: TRBV20-1
cdr3_aa: CSATRGPSNQPQHF

j_call: TRBJ2-7
v_call: TRBV27
cdr3_aa: CASNYQGHEQYF

j_call: TRBJ2-2
v_call: TRBV19
cdr3_aa: CATRLGPGELFF

j_call: TRBJ2-5
v_call: TRBV5-1
cdr3_aa: CASSPVSGTSGETQHF

j_call: TRBJ2-6
v_call: TRBV6-1
cdr3_aa: CATRQGGSGANVLTF

j_call: TRBJ2-5
v_call: TRBV25-1
cdr3_aa: CASSVPEGGETQYF

j_call: TRBJ1-1
v_call: TRBV24-1
cdr3_aa: CATSDPRSTEAFF

j_call: TRBJ1-5
v_call: TRBV4-1
cdr3_aa: CASSQEGDRVSNQPQHF

j_call: TRBJ1-6
v_call: TRBV19
cdr3_aa: CASRTGQINSPLHF

j_call: TRBJ1-1
v_call: TRBV3-1
cdr3_aa: CASSLGQGKAFF

j_call: TRBJ2-7
v_call: TRBV29-1
cdr3_aa: CSVVRQVDPLGSYEQYF

j_call: TRBJ1-5
v_call: TRBV27
cdr3_aa: CASRGGPSNQPQHF

j_call: TRBJ2-1
v_call: TRBV20-1
cdr3_aa: CSAGFVYEQFF

j_call: TRBJ2-6
v_call: TRBV2
cdr3_aa: CASQQWDSGANVLTF

j_call: TRBJ1-1
v_call: TRBV12-3/TRBV12-4
cdr3_aa: CASSLGQLNTEAFF

j_call: TRBJ2-1
v_call: TRBV28
cdr3_aa: CASSLQGKEQFF

j_call: TRBJ1-5
v_call: TRBV29-1
cdr3_aa: CSAAQGMDQPQHF

j_call: TRBJ1-2
v_call: TRBV24-1
cdr3_aa: CATSASPGQGGYTF

j_call: TRBJ1-5
v_call: TRBV28
cdr3_aa: CASSFLDSNQPQHF

j_call: TRBJ1-4
v_call: TRBV6-1
cdr3_aa: CASSVARGRDEKLFF

j_call: TRBJ1-6
v_call: TRBV18
cdr3_aa: CASSPVDGNNSPLHF

j_call: TRBJ2-5
v_call: TRBV7-9
cdr3_aa: CASSPGQLETQYF

j_call: TRBJ2-3
v_call: TRBV7-9
cdr3_aa: CASSLAPPQDTQYF

j_call: TRBJ2-2
v_call: TRBV9
cdr3_aa: CASPGMTGELFF

j_call: TRBJ2-3
v_call: TRBV3-1
cdr3_aa: CASSRGISPDTQYF

j_call: TRBJ2-7
v_call: TRBV20-1
cdr3_aa: CSARDAGKDYEQYF

j_call: TRBJ2-1
v_call: TRBV7-9
cdr3_aa: CASSLGESSYNEQFF

j_call: TRBJ2-7
v_call: TRBV3-1
cdr3_aa: CASSQDYYEQYF

j_call: TRBJ1-3
v_call: TRBV29-1
cdr3_aa: CSVMGQNSGNTIYF

j_call: TRBJ2-2
v_call: TRBV12-3/TRBV12-4
cdr3_aa: CASHGNTGELFF

j_call: TRBJ2-3
v_call: TRBV18
cdr3_aa: CASSPGLGADTQYF

j_call: TRBJ2-1
v_call: TRBV29-1
cdr3_aa: CSVGGSKEQFF

j_call: TRBJ1-2
v_call: TRBV9
cdr3_aa: CASSSWTAPEGYGYTF

j_call: TRBJ2-7
v_call: TRBV20-1
cdr3_aa: CSAPWVREQYF

j_call: TRBJ2-7
v_call: TRBV20-1
cdr3_aa: CTRGQLYEQYF

j_call: TRBJ2-7
v_call: TRBV5-6
cdr3_aa: CASSFLAGGLYEQYF

j_call: TRBJ2-3
v_call: TRBV7-2
cdr3_aa: CASSLALAVRTDTQYF

j_call: TRBJ2-1
v_call: TRBV6-5
cdr3_aa: CASSYFGEQFF

j_call: TRBJ2-2
v_call: TRBV5-1
cdr3_aa: CASSLVAGGAGELFF

j_call: TRBJ2-5
v_call: TRBV28
cdr3_aa: CASSPAGGGQTQYF

j_call: TRBJ2-5
v_call: TRBV25-1
cdr3_aa: CASSDGGDATQYF